A single sample is the source of the 8 T cell receptor beta chains below, sequenced in a study of T cell repertoires in cytomegalovirus infection. One entry per CDR3 protein results from TCRdb running MiXCR on the reads. Seen here are roughly 720,000 distinct CDR3 sequences, roughly a third observed once, and the top ten hold 2.8%. Sequencing used PBMCs. Receptors originate from a human donor in good health (CMV status not recorded). Some clones in this sample may be carry-over from other donors' samples.

The V gene is TRBV6-6, the J gene TRBJ2-5; 8 bases fit TRBD1. Germline V CDR1 and CDR2: MNHNY, SVGAGI (reference sequence). The CDR3 totals 15 residues. V was pared by 4 bases and J by 5 bases, with 9 bases of the junction left unmatched. CDR3 region: CASSFPRTGSETQYF. The CDR3 nucleotides read TGTGCCAGCAGTTTTCCCCGGACAGGGTCGGAGACCCAGTACTTC.

The chain has TRBV10-3 and TRBJ2-7; no clear D. The CDR3 totals 11 residues. CDR1 is ENHRY and CDR2 is SYGVKD in the germline V gene. V was cut by 1 base and J by 7 bases, with 5 bases left in between. CDR3 nucleotides: TGTGCCATCAGTGAGTTGGCAGAGCAGTACTTC. Translating it yields CAISELAEQYF.

Remarks on this clonotype: A much larger clone differs from this one at a single base, so this may be a read error. This sequence joins TRBV7-3 and TRBJ1-1; no clear D gene. The CDR3 length is 14 residues. Per the germline V gene, CDR1 is SGHTA and CDR2 is FQGTGA. The ends were cut back, 1 base at V and 1 base at J, with 7 bases in the middle. CDR3 DNA: TGTGCCAGCAGCTTAATGGGCGGGAACACTGAAGCTTTCTTT. Its translation: CASSLMGGNTEAFF.

This clonotype showed up just a few times. The chain joins TRBV27 to TRBJ2-7, with D possibly TRBD2 on 6 matching bases. With 6 bases removed from V and 2 bases from J, the gap between germline ends came to 17 bases. The germline CDR1 and CDR2 sequences are MNHEY and SMNVEV (reference sequence). The CDR3 contains 15 residues. This CDR3 is CASSGGLPTPYEQYF. CDR3 coding DNA: TGTGCCAGCAGCGGGGGACTTCCAACGCCCTACGAGCAGTACTTC.

This clonotype has more than one count but fewer than ten. CDR3: CAGRGLGNTIYF. The CDR3 nucleotides read TGTGCCGGTCGGGGGTTAGGAAACACCATATATTTT. The chain recombines TRBV28 with TRBJ1-3, with D possibly matching TRBD1 (5 bases). Germline V gene sequence: CDR1 MDHEN, CDR2 SYDVKM. The CDR3 sequence is 12 residues long. Trimming stripped 11 bases from V and 4 bases from J, with 12 bases between.

A few counts support this clonotype. The rearrangement links TRBV12-3 or TRBV12-4 to TRBJ2-1; TRBD2 agrees at 10 bases. V was clipped by 3 bases and J by 4 bases; unmatched bases: 6. CDR3 size: 16 residues. The CDR3 sequence: CASSFRTSGTYNEQFF. As DNA, the CDR3 is TGTGCCAGCAGTTTCCGGACTAGCGGAACTTACAATGAGCAGTTCTTC.

As concerns this clonotype: Since a much larger clone is just one base distant, this may be a read error. This sequence joins TRBV6-1 and TRBJ1-5, with D unclear. CDR1 and CDR2 (germline): MNHNS, SASEGT. The CDR3 extends over 15 amino acids. The CDR3: CASIEASNSNQPQHF. In nucleotides, the CDR3 is TGTGCCAGCATTGAAGCCAGTAATAGCAATCAGCCCCAGCATTTT.

The genes are TRBV19 and TRBJ2-2, with 7 bases that match TRBD2. Per germline, CDR1 LNHDA and CDR2 SQIVND (reference sequence). The CDR3 sequence is 19 residues long. V lost 9 bases and J lost 0; bases outside the gene matches: 19. The CDR3 region is CASEVVAGATPANTGELFF. CDR3 sequence (DNA): TGTGCCAGCGAAGTAGTGGCGGGAGCAACCCCCGCGAACACCGGGGAGCTGTTTTTT.